The 4 T cell receptor beta chains presented below share a single source sample, sequenced in a study of shared clonotypes between healthy human individuals. Clones were read by immunoSEQ multiplex PCR, and TCRdb kept only the in-frame ones, dropping some. This table has about 2.4 million clones, over 85% appearing once. Sequences were obtained from naive CD4+ T cells from PBMCs. Specified subset: CD45RA+ positively selected. These receptors originate from a man younger than 35 in good health. Some clones in this sample may be carry-over from other donors' samples.

The rearrangement uses TRBV6-5 and TRBJ1-6; TRBD1 agrees at 7 bases. The V gene's germline CDR1 is MNHEY and CDR2 SVGAGI. CDR3 length: 15 residues. V trimming: 6 bases; J trimming: 5 bases; junction bases outside the gene matches: 7. CDR3 DNA sequence: TGTGCCAGCAGACCCCCCGGGACAGATAATTCACCCCTCCACTTT. This encodes CASRPPGTDNSPLHF.

This chain joins TRBV5-1 and TRBJ2-7; tentatively, D is TRBD1 (5 bases). Between the trimmed V and J ends, which lost 4 bases and 6 bases, there was a span of 17 bases. CDR1 and CDR2 (germline): SGHRS, YFSETQ. The CDR3 runs to 14 residues. CDR3 DNA sequence: TGCGCCAGCAGCCCCGGACAACTCCCCCCCGAGCAGTACTTC. Translated, it gives CASSPGQLPPEQYF.

This sequence joins TRBV9 and TRBJ1-2, with a weak D call TRBD1 (6 bases). CDR1 and CDR2 (germline): SGDLS, YYNGEE. The V end lost 4 bases, the J end lost 3 bases, and 10 bases lay between the germline ends. CDR3 length: 13 residues. CDR3 in amino acids: CASSRQADYGYTF. The CDR3 DNA sequence: TGTGCCAGCAGCAGACAGGCGGACTATGGCTACACCTTC.

This clone was recorded only once. The chain links TRBV7-9 to TRBJ2-2, with 8 positions matching TRBD2. Germline V gives CDR1 SEHNR, CDR2 FQNEAQ (reference sequence). V lost 5 bases and J lost 7; bases outside the gene matches: 3. The CDR3 spans 13 residues. Here the CDR3 DNA reads TGTGCCAGCAGCCCACTAGCGGTCGGGGAGCTGTTTTTT. Its protein product is CASSPLAVGELFF.